This T cell receptor beta chain was sequenced during a study of early T cells in non-severe SARS-CoV-2 infection. TCRdb recomputed calls from the 5' RACE reads with MiXCR, one row per CDR3 protein. Altogether about 60,000 distinct CDR3 sequences are present, 8.9% being singletons, with the ten largest covering approximately 15%. The V end lost 4 bases, the J end lost 6 bases, and 17 bases lay between the germline ends. The CDR3 spans 15 residues. CDR1 SGHTA and CDR2 FQGNSA come from the germline V gene. The TCR sequence derives from an adult who was a healthcare worker with PCR-confirmed SARS-CoV-2 infection or an uninfected control (not recorded which). The chain is built from TRBV7-2 and TRBJ2-3, with a weak D call TRBD2 (5 bases). Sequenced: whole blood. The CDR3, as DNA: TGTGCCAGCAGCTCCATGCTCGGACTGCATGATACGCAGTATTTT. Its protein product is CASSSMLGLHDTQYF.